One sample yielded the 5 T cell receptor beta chains listed below, sequenced in a study of control samples from healthy donors and cancer patients. Generated by immunoSEQ multiplex PCR, the TCRdb table keeps only in-frame clones and is missing some. The sample has over 150,000 clones, nearly 90% seen once. Sequenced: blood. Receptor source: a woman aged 45-60 years in good health.

The chain links TRBV9 to TRBJ2-5; the D gene is possibly TRBD2 (5 bases). Looked up from germline, CDR1 is SGDLS and CDR2 is YYNGEE. V was clipped by 3 bases and J by 1 base, with 13 bases between them. The CDR3 sequence is 15 residues long. CDR3 region: CASSGGSGTQETQYF. In DNA form, the CDR3 reads TGTGCCAGCAGCGGAGGGTCGGGCACCCAAGAGACCCAGTACTTC.

The table lists this clone with a count of one. The chain uses TRBV6-5 and TRBJ1-6; maybe TRBD1 (5 bases). Germline CDR1 reads MNHEY; CDR2 reads SVGAGI. This CDR3 has 14 residues. V lost 2 bases, J lost 9 bases, and 11 bases lay in between. CDR3 in amino acids: CASSYKGFGSPLHF. The CDR3 DNA sequence: TGTGCCAGCAGTTACAAGGGGTTCGGTTCACCCCTCCACTTT.

This chain connects TRBV4-3 to TRBJ1-3; D gene uncertain. Germline V CDR1 and CDR2: LGHNA, YSLEER. Trimming left V 6 bases short and J 0 bases short, with 15 bases between. This CDR3 region has 16 residues. CDR3 region: CASSPSTTSSGNTIYF. CDR3 nucleotide sequence: TGCGCCAGCAGTCCCTCGACCACTTCCTCTGGAAACACCATATATTTT.

The gene calls are TRBV2 and TRBJ1-4, with D possibly being TRBD1 (5 bases). Germline assignment: CDR1 SNHLY and CDR2 FYNNEI. The CDR3 consists of 13 residues. The V gene lost 7 bases and the J gene lost 8 bases, with 14 bases spanning the gap. The CDR3 DNA follows: TGTGCCAGCACTTTGGGACCGGAGGAAAAACTGTTTTTT. Translated, it gives CASTLGPEEKLFF. The entire variable domain, with the rest obtained from reference TRBV2 and TRBJ1-4, is as follows: EPEVTQTPSHQVTQMGQEVILRCVPISNHLYFYWYRQILGQKVEFLVSFYNNEISEKSEIFDDQFSVERPDGSNFTLKIRSTKLEDSAMYFCASTLGPEEKLFFGSGTQLSVL.

This sequence joins TRBV4-3 and TRBJ2-7; 7 bases agree with TRBD2. From germline, CDR1 is LGHNA and CDR2 YSLEER. V gave up 0 bases and J gave up 6 bases; unmatched junction bases: 2. The CDR3 has 13 residues. Here the CDR3 DNA reads TGCGCCAGCAGCCAAGAAGCGGGGAGCGAGCAGTACTTC. It is translated as CASSQEAGSEQYF.